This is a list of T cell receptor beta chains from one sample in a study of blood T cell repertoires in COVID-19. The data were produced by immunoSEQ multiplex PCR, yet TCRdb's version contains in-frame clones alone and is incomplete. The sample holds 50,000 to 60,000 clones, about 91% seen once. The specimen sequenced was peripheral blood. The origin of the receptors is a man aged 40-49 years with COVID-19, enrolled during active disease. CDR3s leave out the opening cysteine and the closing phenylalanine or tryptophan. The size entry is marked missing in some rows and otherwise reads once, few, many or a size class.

AIRGGNNEQF | NA | TRBJ2-1 | TRBV10-3 | 10
GVEQSNTGELF | NA | TRBJ2-2 | TRBV29-1 | 11
ASSLAGNPGTQY | NA | TRBJ2-5 | TRBV27 | 12
ASGLEGAVTYEQY | NA | TRBJ2-7 | TRBV5-6 | 13
ASSYVGTDYGYT | NA | TRBJ1-2 | TRBV5-6 | 12
ASSVGPGLGHNEQF | NA | TRBJ2-1 | TRBV9 | 14
ASSQGGGSTDTQY | NA | TRBJ2-3 | TRBV4-2 | 13
ASSLGGMRGLYEQY | NA | TRBJ2-7 | TRBV5-1 | 14
ASSGGGEAF | once | TRBJ1-1 | TRBV5-4 | 9
ASRDGTSGPDTQY | NA | TRBJ2-3 | TRBV5-4 | 13
ASGSSGRMYEQY | NA | TRBJ2-7 | TRBV12-5 | 12
ASSFSQNTEAF | NA | TRBJ1-1 | TRBV7-9 | 11
AISPVNTEAF | NA | TRBJ1-1 | TRBV10-3 | 10
ASSYREVTGELF | once | TRBJ2-2 | TRBV6-2/TRBV6-3 | 12
ASRRGQGYGYT | NA | TRBJ1-2 | TRBV28 | 11
ASSEDGGAANTGELF | few | TRBJ2-2 | TRBV6-1 | 15
ASSLVGSSYEQY | NA | TRBJ2-7 | TRBV27 | 12
ASSSETYNEQF | NA | TRBJ2-1 | TRBV7-9 | 11
ASSEAGTGGEKLF | NA | TRBJ1-4 | TRBV2 | 13
ASSQPRAGGWETQY | NA | TRBJ2-5 | TRBV7-9 | 14
ASSEGPGRQETQY | NA | TRBJ2-5 | TRBV6-1 | 13
ASSLRGSQGALRTDTQY | once | TRBJ2-3 | TRBV5-1 | 17
ASSESSPRLLEKLF | NA | TRBJ1-4 | TRBV2 | 14
ASSSTVLLNNEQF | once | TRBJ2-1 | TRBV7-9 | 13
ASSISLNTEAF | NA | TRBJ1-1 | TRBV19 | 11
ASSKDTLTGELF | NA | TRBJ2-2 | TRBV5-4 | 12
ASSLSGGQGEQY | NA | TRBJ2-7 | TRBV2 | 12
ASSGRTSGGDTQY | NA | TRBJ2-3 | TRBV2 | 13
ASDRGWGDTQY | NA | TRBJ2-3 | TRBV30 | 11
ASSGTIAGELGNEQF | NA | TRBJ2-1 | TRBV5-6 | 15
ASSDETGNTIY | NA | TRBJ1-3 | TRBV25-1 | 11
ASGVRGTGYNKETQY | NA | TRBJ2-5 | TRBV12-5 | 15
ASHRGGGSYEQY | NA | TRBJ2-7 | TRBV5-1 | 12
ASSLAGTSGSN | NA | TRBJ2-5 | TRBV28 | 11
ASGDRSLNSPLH | NA | TRBJ1-6 | TRBV10-2 | 12
ASSHGTSGINEQF | NA | TRBJ2-1 | TRBV27 | 13
ASSESTSVSTGTQY | NA | TRBJ2-3 | TRBV10-1 | 14
ASRPTGRNEKLF | once | TRBJ1-4 | TRBV27 | 12
ASSPLGASGVETQY | NA | TRBJ2-5 | TRBV5-1 | 14
ASSTAGGSYNEQF | NA | TRBJ2-1 | TRBV19 | 13
AISGQGTANYGYT | NA | TRBJ1-2 | TRBV10-3 | 13
ASSQAVPETQY | few | TRBJ2-5 | TRBV4-1 | 11